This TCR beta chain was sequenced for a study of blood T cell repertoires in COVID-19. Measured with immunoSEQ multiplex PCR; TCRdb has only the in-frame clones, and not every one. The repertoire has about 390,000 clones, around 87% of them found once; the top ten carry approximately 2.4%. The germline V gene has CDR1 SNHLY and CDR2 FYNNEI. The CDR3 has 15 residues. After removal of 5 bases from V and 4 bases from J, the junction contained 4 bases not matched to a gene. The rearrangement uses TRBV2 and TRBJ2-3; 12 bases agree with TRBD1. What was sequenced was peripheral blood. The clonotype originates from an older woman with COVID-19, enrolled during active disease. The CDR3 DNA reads TGTGCCAGCAGTTGGGACAGGGGGCAGGCAGATACGCAGTATTTT. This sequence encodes CASSWDRGQADTQYF.